This record covers a single T cell receptor (beta chain). As yet, its antigen is unknown. Next came a second PCR, run for about 6 to 12 cycles, which used a sample-barcoded 5' primer along with a J-beta primer mix. TCRdb called the 5' RACE reads again in MiXCR, with one record for every CDR3 protein. The sample has 1.6 million or so distinct CDR3 sequences, 30% to 40% seen once. Isolated PBMCs totaled at least 6 million in each sample. The amount of total RNA extracted per sample was at least 5.5 micrograms. The data are from a study of blood T cells in healthy people across ages. Study outcomes and limitations: The study could not conclusively compare naive and antigen-experienced cells, given its unsorted PBMCs. As age increased, TCR beta diversity per million T cells fell in a roughly linear fashion.

The CDR3 length is 12 residues. CDR1 is DFQATT and CDR2 is SNEGSKA in the germline V gene (reference sequence). J gave up 8 bases and V 4 bases, and 6 bases lay outside the gene matches. This receptor was taken from a woman under 40 in good health. Sequences were obtained from blood. This chain links TRBV20-1 with TRBJ1-1, with 8 positions matching TRBD1. In nucleotides, the CDR3 is TGCAGTGCTAAGGTAGACAGGGGAGAAGCTTTCTTT. Translated, it gives CSAKVDRGEAFF.